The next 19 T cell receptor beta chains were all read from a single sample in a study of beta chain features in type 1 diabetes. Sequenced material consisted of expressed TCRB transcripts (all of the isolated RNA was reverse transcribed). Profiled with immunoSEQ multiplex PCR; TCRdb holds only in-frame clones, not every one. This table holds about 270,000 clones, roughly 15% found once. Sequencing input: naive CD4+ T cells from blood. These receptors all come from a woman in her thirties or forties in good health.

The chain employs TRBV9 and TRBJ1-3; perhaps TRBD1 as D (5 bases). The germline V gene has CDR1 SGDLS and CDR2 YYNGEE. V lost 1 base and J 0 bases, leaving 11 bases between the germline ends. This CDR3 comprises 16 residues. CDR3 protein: CASSVSRGLSGNTIYF. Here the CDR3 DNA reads TGTGCCAGCAGCGTATCTAGGGGACTCTCTGGAAACACCATATATTTT. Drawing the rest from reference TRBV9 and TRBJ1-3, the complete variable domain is DSGVTQTPKHLITATGQRVTLRCSPRSGDLSVYWYQQSLDQGLQFLIQYYNGEERAKGNILERFSAQQFPDLHSELNLSSLELGDSALYFCASSVSRGLSGNTIYFGEGSWLTVV.

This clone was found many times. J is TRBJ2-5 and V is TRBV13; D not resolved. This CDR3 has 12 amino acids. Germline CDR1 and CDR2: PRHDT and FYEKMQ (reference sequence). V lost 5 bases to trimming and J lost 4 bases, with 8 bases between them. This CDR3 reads CASSGGGETQYF. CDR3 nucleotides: TGTGCCAGCAGCGGCGGTGGAGAGACCCAGTACTTC.

The CDR3 loop is CASTGGTSGLTQYF. In nucleotides, the CDR3 is TGTGCCAGCACCGGAGGAACTAGCGGACTAACGCAGTATTTT. The rearrangement links TRBV6-5 to TRBJ2-3; 8 positions match TRBD2. Trimming took 7 bases from V and 9 from J; bases not matched to a gene: 12. The CDR3 length is 14 residues. Germline V CDR1 and CDR2: MNHEY, SVGAGI.

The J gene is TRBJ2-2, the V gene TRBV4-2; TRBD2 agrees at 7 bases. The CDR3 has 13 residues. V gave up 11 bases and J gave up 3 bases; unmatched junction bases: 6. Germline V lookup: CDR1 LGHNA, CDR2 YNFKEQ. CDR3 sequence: CAGSGSDTGELFF. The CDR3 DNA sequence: TGTGCCGGTAGCGGGTCGGACACCGGGGAGCTGTTTTTT.

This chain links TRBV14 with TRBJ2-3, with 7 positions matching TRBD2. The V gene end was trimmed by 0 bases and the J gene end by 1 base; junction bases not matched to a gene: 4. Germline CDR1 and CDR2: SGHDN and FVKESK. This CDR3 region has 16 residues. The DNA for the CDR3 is TGTGCCAGCAGCCAAGATAAGCTAGCGGGCACAGATACGCAGTATTTT. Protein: CASSQDKLAGTDTQYF.

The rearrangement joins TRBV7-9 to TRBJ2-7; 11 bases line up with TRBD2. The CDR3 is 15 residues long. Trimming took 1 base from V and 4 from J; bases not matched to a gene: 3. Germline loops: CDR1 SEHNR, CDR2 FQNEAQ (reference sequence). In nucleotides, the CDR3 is TGTGCCAGCAGCTTAGGACTAGCGGGACCGTACGAGCAGTACTTC. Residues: CASSLGLAGPYEQYF.

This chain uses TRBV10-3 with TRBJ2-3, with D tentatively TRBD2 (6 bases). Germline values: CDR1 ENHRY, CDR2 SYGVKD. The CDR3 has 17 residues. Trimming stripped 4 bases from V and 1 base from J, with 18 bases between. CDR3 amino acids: CAISGRDSPAGTDTQYF. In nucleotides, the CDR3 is TGTGCCATCAGTGGCAGGGACTCCCCGGCGGGCACAGATACGCAGTATTTT.

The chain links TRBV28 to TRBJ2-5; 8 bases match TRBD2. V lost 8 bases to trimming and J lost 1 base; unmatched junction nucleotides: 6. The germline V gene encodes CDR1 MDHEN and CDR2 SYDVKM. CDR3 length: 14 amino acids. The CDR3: CASHLAGPQETQYF. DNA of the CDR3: TGTGCCAGCCATTTAGCGGGGCCCCAAGAGACCCAGTACTTC.

The CDR3 region is CASRNRGPTMDAEQFF. The CDR3 DNA reads TGTGCCAGCAGAAACAGGGGGCCAACGATGGACGCTGAGCAGTTCTTC. The rearrangement links TRBV7-9 to TRBJ2-1, with TRBD1 matching over 9 bases. V was pared by 6 bases and J by 9 bases, with 15 bases of the junction left unmatched. CDR3 length: 16 residues. The V gene's germline CDR1 is SEHNR and CDR2 FQNEAQ (reference sequence).

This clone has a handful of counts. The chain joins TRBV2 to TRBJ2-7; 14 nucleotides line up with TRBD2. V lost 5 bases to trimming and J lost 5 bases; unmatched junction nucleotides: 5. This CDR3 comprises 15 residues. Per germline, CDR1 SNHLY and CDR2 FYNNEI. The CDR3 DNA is TGTGCCAGCAGTCCGACTAGCGGGGGGGCCCACGAGCAGTACTTC. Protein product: CASSPTSGGAHEQYF. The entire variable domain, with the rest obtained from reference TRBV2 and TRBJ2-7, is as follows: EPEVTQTPSHQVTQMGQEVILRCVPISNHLYFYWYRQILGQKVEFLVSFYNNEISEKSEIFDDQFSVERPDGSNFTLKIRSTKLEDSAMYFCASSPTSGGAHEQYFGPGTRLTVT.

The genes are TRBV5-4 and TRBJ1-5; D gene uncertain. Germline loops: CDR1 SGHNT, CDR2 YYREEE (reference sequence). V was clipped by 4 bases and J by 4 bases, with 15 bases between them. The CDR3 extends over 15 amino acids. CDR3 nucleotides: TGTGCCAGCAGCAATAAGGCGGGCCTAAATCAGCCCCAGCATTTT. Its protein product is CASSNKAGLNQPQHF.

In DNA, the CDR3 is TGTGCCAGCAGGGCGGGACTAGCGGGGGTCAGTACCTACGAGCAGTACTTC. This translates into CASRAGLAGVSTYEQYF. The chain recombines TRBV2 with TRBJ2-7; TRBD2 agrees at 14 bases. This CDR3 spans 17 amino acids. Trimming cost V 6 bases and J 2 bases; bases outside gene matches: 9. CDR1 and CDR2 (germline): SNHLY, FYNNEI.

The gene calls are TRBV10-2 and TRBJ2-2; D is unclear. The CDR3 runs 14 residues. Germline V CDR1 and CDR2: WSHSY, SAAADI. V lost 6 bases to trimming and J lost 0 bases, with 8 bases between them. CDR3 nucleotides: TGCGCCAGCAGGTCAGGTTCGAACACCGGGGAGCTGTTTTTT. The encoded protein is CASRSGSNTGELFF.

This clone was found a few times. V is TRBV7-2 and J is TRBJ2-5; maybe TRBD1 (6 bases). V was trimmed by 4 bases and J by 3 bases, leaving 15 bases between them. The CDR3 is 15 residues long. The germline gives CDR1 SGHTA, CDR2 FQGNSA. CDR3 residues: CASSSYRDFEETQYF. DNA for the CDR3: TGTGCCAGCAGCTCCTACAGGGATTTTGAAGAGACCCAGTACTTC.

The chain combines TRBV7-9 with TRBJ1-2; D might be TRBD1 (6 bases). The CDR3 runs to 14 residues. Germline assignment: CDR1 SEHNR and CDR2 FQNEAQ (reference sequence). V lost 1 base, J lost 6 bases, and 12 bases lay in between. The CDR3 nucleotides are TGTGCCAGCAGCTTAGAAAGGGGGTCGGATGGCTACACCTTC. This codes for CASSLERGSDGYTF. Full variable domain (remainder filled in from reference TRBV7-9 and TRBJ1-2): DTGVSQNPRHKITKRGQNVTFRCDPISEHNRLYWYRQTLGQGPEFLTYFQNEAQLEKSRLLSDRFSAERPKGSFSTLEIQRTEQGDSAMYLCASSLERGSDGYTFGSGTRLTVV.

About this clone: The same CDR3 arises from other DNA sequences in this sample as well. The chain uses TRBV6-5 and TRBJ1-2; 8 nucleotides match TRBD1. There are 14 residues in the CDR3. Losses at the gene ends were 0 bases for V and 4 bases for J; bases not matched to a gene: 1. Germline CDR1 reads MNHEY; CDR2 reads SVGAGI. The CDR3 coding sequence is TGTGCCAGCAGTTACTCTACAGGGGGCTATGGCTACACCTTC. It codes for CASSYSTGGYGYTF.

The CDR3 bases are TGTGCCAGCAGCTTATTAGACGGGGAAAAACTGTTTTTT. It translates to CASSLLDGEKLFF. The chain uses TRBV7-2 and TRBJ1-4; no definite D call. Trimming cost V 2 bases and J 8 bases, with 9 bases left between them. Germline V gene data show CDR1 as SGHTA and CDR2 as FQGNSA. The CDR3 spans 13 residues. Based on the CDR3 plus reference TRBV7-2 and TRBJ1-4, the full variable domain is GAGVSQSPSNKVTEKGKDVELRCDPISGHTALYWYRQSLGQGLEFLIYFQGNSAPDKSGLPSDRFSAERTGGSVSTLTIQRTQQEDSAVYLCASSLLDGEKLFFGSGTQLSVL.

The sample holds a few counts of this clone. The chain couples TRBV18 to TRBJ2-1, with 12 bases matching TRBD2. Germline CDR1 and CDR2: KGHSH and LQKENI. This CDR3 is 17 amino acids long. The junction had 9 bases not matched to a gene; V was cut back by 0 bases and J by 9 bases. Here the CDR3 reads CASSPPALAGGSGEQFF. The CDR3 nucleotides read TGTGCCAGCTCACCACCGGCACTAGCGGGGGGATCGGGTGAGCAGTTCTTC.

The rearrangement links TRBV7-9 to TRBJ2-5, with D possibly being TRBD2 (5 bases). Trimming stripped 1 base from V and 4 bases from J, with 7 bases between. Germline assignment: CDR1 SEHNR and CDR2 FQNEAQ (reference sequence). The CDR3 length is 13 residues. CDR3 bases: TGTGCCAGCAGCTTAGGAGGGCGAGAGACCCAGTACTTC. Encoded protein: CASSLGGRETQYF. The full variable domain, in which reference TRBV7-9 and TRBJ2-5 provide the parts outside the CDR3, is DTGVSQNPRHKITKRGQNVTFRCDPISEHNRLYWYRQTLGQGPEFLTYFQNEAQLEKSRLLSDRFSAERPKGSFSTLEIQRTEQGDSAMYLCASSLGGRETQYFGPGTRLLVL.